Presented here are 9 T cell receptor beta chains from one specimen sequenced in a study of blood T cell repertoires in COVID-19. Measured with immunoSEQ multiplex PCR; TCRdb has only the in-frame clones, and not every one. The sample gives 100,000 to 150,000 clones, roughly 86% of which show up once; over 10% is in the top ten. Sequenced material: peripheral blood. The receptors here all came from a woman in her 70s with COVID-19, enrolled during active disease.

The chain carries TRBV30 and TRBJ2-7, with 9 bases lining up with TRBD1. Germline loops: CDR1 GTSNPN, CDR2 SVGIG (reference sequence). This CDR3 has 11 residues. V lost 5 bases, J lost 6 bases, and 2 bases stayed unmatched. DNA for the CDR3: TGTGCCTGGGGGGACAGGGCCGAGCAGTACTTC. As protein: CAWGDRAEQYF. The complete variable domain, with remaining parts taken from reference TRBV30 and TRBJ2-7, reads SQTIHQWPATLVQPVGSPLSLECTVEGTSNPNLYWYRQAAGRGLQLLFYSVGIGQISSEVPQNLSASRPQDRQFILSSKKLLLSDSGFYLCAWGDRAEQYFGPGTRLTVT.

The chain recombines TRBV19 with TRBJ1-5, with D perhaps TRBD1 (5 bases). This CDR3 is built from 19 residues. The germline CDR1 and CDR2 sequences are LNHDA and SQIVND (reference sequence). Trimming took off 4 bases at V and 2 bases at J, with 24 bases between the two ends. The CDR3 loop is CASSTPPGATIRGNQPQHF. The CDR3 region has the DNA TGTGCCAGTAGTACCCCCCCTGGGGCGACGATAAGGGGCAATCAGCCCCAGCATTTT.

The chain combines TRBV19 with TRBJ2-2; a possible D gene is TRBD1 (5 bases). Germline CDR1 is LNHDA and CDR2 is SQIVND (reference sequence). This CDR3 is 16 amino acids long. Trimming shortened V by 0 bases and J by 6 bases, and 14 bases separated the two germline ends. CDR3 in amino acids: CASSIDLWVRAGELFF. Written as DNA, the CDR3 is TGTGCCAGTAGTATAGATCTATGGGTCAGGGCCGGGGAGCTGTTTTTT.

The gene calls are TRBV6-1 and TRBJ2-5; 12 bases map to TRBD2. The germline gives CDR1 MNHNS, CDR2 SASEGT. This CDR3 is 14 amino acids long. J gave up 9 bases and V 2 bases, and 4 bases lay outside the gene matches. For the CDR3, the DNA is TGTGCCAGCAGTGAAATCCGACTAGCGGGGGCCCAGTACTTC. Residues: CASSEIRLAGAQYF.

This chain links TRBV6-4 with TRBJ1-4, with 10 bases matching TRBD1. CDR1 and CDR2 (germline): MRHNA, SNTAGT. CDR3 length: 15 residues. The V gene end was trimmed by 10 bases and the J gene end by 6 bases; junction bases not matched to a gene: 11. The CDR3, as DNA: TGTGCCACCTTAATATCCGGGACAGGGGATGAAAAACTGTTTTTT. Amino acids: CATLISGTGDEKLFF.

The chain carries TRBV5-4 and TRBJ1-1; no clear D. V was cut by 5 bases and J by 4 bases, with 12 bases left in between. The CDR3 is 13 amino acids. Germline V gene sequence: CDR1 SGHNT, CDR2 YYREEE (reference sequence). CDR3 sequence (DNA): TGTGCCAGCAGGATCTACCGGAGCACTGAAGCTTTCTTT. Translating gives CASRIYRSTEAFF.

This clone was picked up one time. The rearrangement links TRBV5-1 to TRBJ2-4; 8 bases line up with TRBD1. The CDR3 extends over 15 amino acids. V shed 4 bases, J shed 0 bases, and the junction held 3 bases outside the gene matches. Germline loops: CDR1 SGHRS, CDR2 YFSETQ. Written as DNA, the CDR3 is TGCGCCAGCAGCCCAACAGGGGGAGCCAAAAACATTCAGTACTTC. It yields the protein CASSPTGGAKNIQYF.

This clone was detected a few times. The rearrangement joins TRBV18 to TRBJ2-2; TRBD1 agrees at 9 bases. Per the germline V gene, CDR1 is KGHSH and CDR2 is LQKENI. Losses at the gene ends were 3 bases for V and 3 bases for J; bases not matched to a gene: 2. The CDR3 is 15 residues long. The CDR3 nucleotides are TGTGCCAGCTCACCGCGGGACAGGGACACCGGGGAGCTGTTTTTT. It yields the protein CASSPRDRDTGELFF.

This chain uses TRBV7-9 with TRBJ2-3; D uncertain. V shed 1 base and J shed 6 bases, with 14 bases lying between them. CDR3 length equals 15 residues. Germline V gene sequence: CDR1 SEHNR, CDR2 FQNEAQ (reference sequence). CDR3 sequence: CASSLGQAGRDTQYF. The CDR3 DNA reads as TGTGCCAGCAGCTTAGGGCAGGCCGGCAGGGATACGCAGTATTTT.